This is a list of T cell receptor beta chains from one sample in a study of regulatory T cells in long-lasting Graves disease. TCRdb reprocessed the multiplex PCR reads via MiXCR and lists one record per CDR3 protein. This table holds 400,000 to 550,000 distinct CDR3 sequences, roughly 15% found once. The sample was also linked to a second study, of T cells in Graves' hyperthyroidism and ophthalmopathy.

The starting material was peripheral blood mononuclear cells (PBMCs), obtained at new diagnosis, from a patient treated with antithyroid drugs. The receptors stem from a woman between 18 and 30 years old with Graves disease. Each CDR3 is given with its conserved first and last residue. D genes are given only for firm matches. The size field is filled for only some rows; it gives once, few, many or a size class.

j_gene: TRBJ1-2; v_gene: TRBV5-1; d_gene: NA; abundance: many; CDR3aa: CASSLTGQAGYTF; CDR3nt: TGCGCCAGCAGCTTGACCGGACAAGCTGGCTACACCTTC
j_gene: TRBJ2-7; v_gene: TRBV2; d_gene: NA; abundance: many; CDR3aa: CASGQVRYEQYF; CDR3nt: TGTGCCAGCGGGCAAGTCCGCTACGAGCAGTACTTC
j_gene: TRBJ2-6; v_gene: TRBV28; d_gene: TRBD1; abundance: many; CDR3aa: CASRQGDSGANVLTF; CDR3nt: TGTGCCAGCAGACAGGGGGACTCTGGGGCCAACGTCCTGACTTTC
j_gene: TRBJ2-3; v_gene: TRBV18; d_gene: NA; abundance: many; CDR3aa: CASSPAGPTDTQYF; CDR3nt: TGTGCCAGCTCACCGGCGGGACCCACAGATACGCAGTATTTT
j_gene: TRBJ2-7; v_gene: TRBV20-1; d_gene: TRBD2; abundance: NA; CDR3aa: CSARMTSGAYEQYF; CDR3nt: TGCAGTGCTAGAATGACTAGCGGGGCGTACGAGCAGTACTTC
j_gene: TRBJ1-4; v_gene: TRBV6-5; d_gene: NA; abundance: NA; CDR3aa: CASSYSRLWATDEKLFF; CDR3nt: TGTGCCAGCAGTTACTCGCGCCTGTGGGCGACGGATGAAAAACTGTTTTTT
j_gene: TRBJ2-1; v_gene: TRBV3-1; d_gene: NA; abundance: NA; CDR3aa: CASSLRDGEQFF; CDR3nt: TGTGCCAGCAGCCTCAGGGACGGAGAGCAGTTCTTC
j_gene: TRBJ2-3; v_gene: TRBV20-1; d_gene: NA; abundance: NA; CDR3aa: CSSGGETDTQYF; CDR3nt: TGCAGCTCAGGGGGGGAGACAGATACGCAGTATTTT
j_gene: TRBJ2-3; v_gene: TRBV20-1; d_gene: TRBD1; abundance: many; CDR3aa: CSAREGTGDPDTQYF; CDR3nt: TGCAGTGCTAGAGAAGGGACAGGGGACCCAGATACGCAGTATTTT
j_gene: TRBJ2-1; v_gene: TRBV11-2; d_gene: NA; abundance: many; CDR3aa: CASSLGWGGRVNEQFF; CDR3nt: TGTGCCAGCAGCTTAGGCTGGGGGGGCAGGGTTAATGAGCAGTTCTTC
j_gene: TRBJ1-2; v_gene: TRBV5-6; d_gene: TRBD1; abundance: NA; CDR3aa: CASSSPTGDGYTF; CDR3nt: TGTGCCAGCAGCTCGCCTACAGGGGATGGCTACACCTTC
j_gene: TRBJ2-3; v_gene: TRBV20-1; d_gene: NA; abundance: many; CDR3aa: CSAGAFPDTQYF; CDR3nt: TGCAGTGCGGGAGCTTTTCCAGATACGCAGTATTTT